This TCR beta chain was captured in a study of beta chain features in type 1 diabetes. CD45RO/CCR7/CD25/CD127/CD95/CD27 staining was used to isolate CD4+ naive, central memory, regulatory and stem cell-like memory cells by sorting. Reverse transcription of all isolated RNA meant that expressed TCRB transcripts were sequenced. Measured with immunoSEQ multiplex PCR; TCRdb has only the in-frame clones, and not every one. The data show about 360,000 clones, with around 13% seen just once and about 0.017% held by the top ten. This clone was detected a few times. The sample consisted of naive CD4+ T cells from blood. The TCR sequence derives from a man between 18 and 35 years old in good health.

The CDR3 region has the DNA TGTGCCTGGAGTGTACTAAGCGAGAACCGCCCCGGGACTGAAGCTTTCTTT. Translation: CAWSVLSENRPGTEAFF. This chain joins TRBV30 and TRBJ1-1; D is undetermined. This CDR3 spans 17 amino acids. Trimming took 0 bases from V and 5 from J, leaving 22 bases between them. Germline V gene sequence: CDR1 GTSNPN, CDR2 SVGIG (reference sequence).